The clone carrying this T cell receptor beta chain was observed a handful of times. V lost 4 bases, J lost 3 bases, and 13 bases lay in between. Germline CDR1 and CDR2: MNHEY and SVGEGT. The CDR3 is 14 amino acids. Membership in each cohort depended on participant-reported clinical history. Each recovered donor of Cohort 3 presented with two negative PCRs, clearance, or symptom resolution. This sample stems from a study of blood T cell repertoires in COVID-19. Study details: From T cells, B-cell-depleted T cells, or PBMCs came the material, which was cDNA or gDNA.

Per the original data handling: Using reference gene primer amplification, nucleated cell counts were estimated. The repertoire was sequenced with immunoSEQ multiplex PCR; TCRdb's copy has only in-frame clones and lacks some. V, J and clone size derive from that table, while D and trimming were established from the DNA sequence. The sample shows more than 300,000 clones, 70% to 90% of them seen only once. The gene calls are TRBV6-2 or TRBV6-3 and TRBJ2-7; no clear D. Source material: PBMCs or T cells enriched from blood (not recorded which). This receptor was identified in a woman aged 18-29 years who had recovered from COVID-19. The chain's CDR3 is CASSLSYTNYEQYF. As DNA, the CDR3 is TGTGCCAGCAGTTTGTCGTACACCAACTACGAGCAGTACTTC.